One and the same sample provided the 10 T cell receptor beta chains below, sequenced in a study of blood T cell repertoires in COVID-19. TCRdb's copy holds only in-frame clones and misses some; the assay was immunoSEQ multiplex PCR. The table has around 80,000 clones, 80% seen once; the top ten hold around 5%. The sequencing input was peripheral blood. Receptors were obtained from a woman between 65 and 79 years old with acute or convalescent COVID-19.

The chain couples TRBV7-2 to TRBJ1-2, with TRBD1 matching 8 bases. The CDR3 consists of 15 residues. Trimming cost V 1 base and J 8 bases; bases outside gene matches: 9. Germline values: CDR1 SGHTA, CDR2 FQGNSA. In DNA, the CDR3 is TGTGCCAGCAGCTTAGGCGGGACAGGTGTGGTAGGCTACACCTTC. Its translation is CASSLGGTGVVGYTF.

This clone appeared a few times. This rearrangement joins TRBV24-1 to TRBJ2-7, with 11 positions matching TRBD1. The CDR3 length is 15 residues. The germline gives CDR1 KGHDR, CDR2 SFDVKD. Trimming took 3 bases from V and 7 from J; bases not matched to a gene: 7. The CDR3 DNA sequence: TGTGCCACCAGTGATACCGGACAGGGGGCGGGGGAGCAGTACTTC. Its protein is CATSDTGQGAGEQYF.

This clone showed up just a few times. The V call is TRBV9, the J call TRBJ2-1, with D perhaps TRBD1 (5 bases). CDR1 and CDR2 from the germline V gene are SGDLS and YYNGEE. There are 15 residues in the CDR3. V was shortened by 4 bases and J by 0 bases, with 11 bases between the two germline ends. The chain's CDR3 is CASSNQGSSYNEQFF. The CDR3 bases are TGTGCCAGCAGCAACCAGGGTAGCTCCTACAATGAGCAGTTCTTC.

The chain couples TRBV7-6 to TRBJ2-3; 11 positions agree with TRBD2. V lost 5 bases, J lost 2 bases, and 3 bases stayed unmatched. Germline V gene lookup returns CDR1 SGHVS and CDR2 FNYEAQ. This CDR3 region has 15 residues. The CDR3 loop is CASSALAGDTDTQYF. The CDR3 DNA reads TGTGCCAGCAGCGCACTAGCGGGGGACACAGATACGCAGTATTTT.

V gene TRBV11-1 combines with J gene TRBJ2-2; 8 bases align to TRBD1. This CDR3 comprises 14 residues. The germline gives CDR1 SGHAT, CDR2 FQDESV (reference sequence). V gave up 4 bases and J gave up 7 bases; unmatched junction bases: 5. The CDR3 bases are TGTGCCAGCAGCTGGGGACAGGAGGACGGGGAGCTGTTTTTT. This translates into CASSWGQEDGELFF.

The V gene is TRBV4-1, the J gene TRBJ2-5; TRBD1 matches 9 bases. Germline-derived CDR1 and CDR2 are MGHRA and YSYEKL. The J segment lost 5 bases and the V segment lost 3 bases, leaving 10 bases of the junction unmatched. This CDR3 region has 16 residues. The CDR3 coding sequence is TGCGCCAGCAGCCAGGAAGGGACAGGGCTTGGGGAGACCCAGTACTTC. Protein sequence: CASSQEGTGLGETQYF.

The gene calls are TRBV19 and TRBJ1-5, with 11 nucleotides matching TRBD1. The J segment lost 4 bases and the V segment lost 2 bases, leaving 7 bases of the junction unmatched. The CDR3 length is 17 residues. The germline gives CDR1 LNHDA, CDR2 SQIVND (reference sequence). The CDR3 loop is CASSIYSGTGGNQPQHF. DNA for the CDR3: TGTGCCAGTAGTATATACTCCGGGACAGGGGGTAATCAGCCCCAGCATTTT.

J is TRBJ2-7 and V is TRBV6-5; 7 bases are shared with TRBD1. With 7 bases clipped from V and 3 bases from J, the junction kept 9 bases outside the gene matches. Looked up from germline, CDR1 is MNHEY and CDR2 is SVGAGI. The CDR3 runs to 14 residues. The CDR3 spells CASTPRQGSYEQYF. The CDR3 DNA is TGTGCCAGCACCCCCCGACAGGGAAGCTACGAGCAGTACTTC.

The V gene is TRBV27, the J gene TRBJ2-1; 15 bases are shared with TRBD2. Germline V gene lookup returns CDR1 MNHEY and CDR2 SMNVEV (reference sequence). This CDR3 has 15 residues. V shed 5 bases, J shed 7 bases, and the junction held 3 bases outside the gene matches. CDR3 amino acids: CASSTGTSGGNEQFF. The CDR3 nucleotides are TGTGCCAGCAGTACCGGGACTAGCGGGGGGAATGAGCAGTTCTTC.

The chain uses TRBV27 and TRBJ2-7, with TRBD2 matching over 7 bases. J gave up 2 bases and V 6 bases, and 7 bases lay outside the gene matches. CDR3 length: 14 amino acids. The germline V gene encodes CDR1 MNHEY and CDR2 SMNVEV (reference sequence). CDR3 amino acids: CASRNLGGTYEQYF. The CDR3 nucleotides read TGTGCCAGCAGAAACCTCGGGGGGACCTACGAGCAGTACTTC.